This T cell receptor (beta chain) was retrieved from a study of T cell responses to AZD1222 COVID-19 vaccine. Study-wide findings and caveats: After the peak T cell response, and only then, were repertoires sampled. White British donors predominated, females outnumbered males, and clonal diversity was possibly underestimated.

Worth noting for this clone: Its antigen is currently unknown.

The germline V gene has CDR1 KGHSH and CDR2 LQKENI. The V and J ends lost 3 bases and 0 bases respectively, with 11 bases between them. The CDR3 contains 15 residues. Timing groups of about 4 and about 12 weeks for second doses were pooled. The data were produced by immunoSEQ multiplex PCR, yet TCRdb's version contains in-frame clones alone and is incomplete. Of 120,000 to 150,000 clones listed, around 84% are singletons. The TCR comes from an adult who received the AZD1222 COVID-19 vaccine. The chain is built from TRBV18 and TRBJ1-1; maybe TRBD1 (6 bases). Sequencing was performed on peripheral blood, taken 28 days after the second AZD1222 dose. The CDR3 here is CASSPGQSVNTEAFF. The CDR3 nucleotides read TGTGCCAGCTCACCGGGACAAAGCGTGAACACTGAAGCTTTCTTT.